A single sample is the source of the 21 T cell receptor beta chains below, sequenced in a study of blood T cells in healthy people across ages. A second PCR, run for about 7 to 11 cycles, used a sample-barcoded 5' primer plus a J-beta primer mix. TCRdb reanalysed the 5' RACE reads using MiXCR and keeps one entry per CDR3 protein. The sample has 590,000 or so distinct CDR3 sequences, approximately 30% seen once. Sequencing used blood. The receptors were sampled from a woman aged 80 or over in good health.

This clonotype was observed at least ten times. The chain is built from TRBV11-2 and TRBJ1-5; D gene ambiguous. Trimming removed 4 bases at V and 5 bases at J, with 15 bases between. Germline V gene lookup returns CDR1 SGHAT and CDR2 FQNNGV. There are 15 residues in the CDR3. CDR3 in amino acids: CASSSGSTIDQPQHF. For the CDR3, the DNA is TGTGCCAGCAGCTCTGGCAGTACTATTGATCAGCCCCAGCATTTT.

This clonotype occurred many times. The V gene is TRBV9, the J gene TRBJ2-1; tentatively, D is TRBD1 (5 bases). The germline CDR1 and CDR2 sequences are SGDLS and YYNGEE. The V gene lost 0 bases and the J gene lost 6 bases, with 16 bases spanning the gap. This CDR3 region has 16 residues. The CDR3 bases are TGTGCCAGCAGCGTAGGCAGACTGGAAAGGGGCAATGAGCAGTTCTTC. Its protein product is CASSVGRLERGNEQFF.

There are many counts of this clonotype. The chain joins TRBV7-9 to TRBJ2-1; 11 bases align to TRBD2. CDR3 length equals 15 residues. With 7 bases clipped from V and 5 bases from J, the junction kept 7 bases outside the gene matches. Per germline, CDR1 SEHNR and CDR2 FQNEAQ (reference sequence). CDR3 in amino acids: CASNPGLAENNEQFF. CDR3 DNA: TGTGCCAGCAACCCGGGACTAGCGGAGAACAATGAGCAGTTCTTC.

This clonotype has at least ten counts. This chain uses TRBV5-5 with TRBJ2-7; 8 positions agree with TRBD1. The CDR3 is 15 residues long. V shed 0 bases and J 6 bases; nucleotides not matched to a gene: 8. Germline-derived CDR1 and CDR2 are SGHKS and YYEKEE (reference sequence). The CDR3 nucleotides read TGTGCCAGCAGCTTGGCAGGGGGCGATCGATTCGAGCAGTACTTC. This codes for CASSLAGGDRFEQYF.

This clonotype has a count of ten or more. V is TRBV30 and J is TRBJ2-3; D call uncertain. Trimming pared 1 base from V and 4 bases from J, leaving 9 bases between. The CDR3 is 13 amino acids. Germline loops: CDR1 GTSNPN, CDR2 SVGIG (reference sequence). This CDR3 is CAWSGSAPDTQYF. CDR3 nucleotides: TGTGCCTGGAGTGGAAGCGCCCCAGATACGCAGTATTTT.

To note about this clonotype: A much larger clone differs by one base, so this may be a read error. This chain links TRBV12-5 with TRBJ2-6; TRBD1 or TRBD2 may be the D gene (5 bases each). The CDR3 sequence is 17 residues long. V was cut by 4 bases and J by 4 bases, with 17 bases left in between. Germline V lookup: CDR1 LGHNT, CDR2 FRNRAP. CDR3 sequence reads: CASGSRSRELGANVLTF. The CDR3 DNA sequence: TGTGCTAGTGGTTCCCGATCCAGGGAGCTAGGGGCCAACGTCCTGACTTTC.

The chain couples TRBV19 to TRBJ1-5, with no clear D. CDR3 length equals 15 residues. V gave up 0 bases and J gave up 1 base, with 7 bases separating them. Germline V lookup: CDR1 LNHDA, CDR2 SQIVND (reference sequence). The CDR3 DNA reads as TGTGCCAGTAGTATAGATCGTCTGAGCAATCAGCCCCAGCATTTT. This codes for CASSIDRLSNQPQHF. Full variable domain (outside the CDR3, taken from reference TRBV19 and TRBJ1-5): DGGITQSPKYLFRKEGQNVTLSCEQNLNHDAMYWYRQDPGQGLRLIYYSQIVNDFQKGDIAEGYSVSREKKESFPLTVTSAQKNPTAFYLCASSIDRLSNQPQHFGDGTRLSIL.

This clonotype was detected once. The chain links TRBV12-3 or TRBV12-4 to TRBJ2-3, with D possibly being TRBD1 (5 bases). The CDR3 contains 14 residues. V was clipped by 6 bases and J by 0 bases, with 10 bases between them. The DNA of the CDR3 is TGTGCCAGCAGCAATTCAGGGAGCACAGATACGCAGTATTTT. Translation gives CASSNSGSTDTQYF.

This chain's CDR3 is CASSTYPTGTELSTEAFF. The DNA of the CDR3 is TGTGCCAGCAGCACCTATCCAACCGGGACGGAGCTGAGCACTGAAGCTTTCTTT. V usage is TRBV6-1 and J usage is TRBJ1-1; TRBD1 might be the D (5 bases). V was shortened by 6 bases and J by 4 bases, with 27 bases between the two germline ends. CDR3 size: 18 residues. The germline V gene has CDR1 MNHNS and CDR2 SASEGT.

The rearrangement joins TRBV7-2 to TRBJ2-5; a possible D gene is TRBD2 (5 bases). The end of the DNA fits TRBJ2-7 better, so the J call may be wrong. This CDR3 spans 14 amino acids. The V gene's germline CDR1 is SGHTA and CDR2 FQGNSA. CDR3 coding DNA: TGTGCCAGCAGCCAAACGAGCGGATTCTACGAGCAGTACTTC. Its translation: CASSQTSGFYEQYF.

In its sample, this clonotype was seen a few times. The chain joins TRBV6-6 to TRBJ2-1; D call uncertain. Per germline, CDR1 MNHNY and CDR2 SVGAGI (reference sequence). CDR3 size: 16 residues. The V and J ends lost 0 bases and 2 bases respectively, with 11 bases between them. The CDR3 coding sequence is TGTGCCAGCAGTTACTCGAGCAGGTTCGCCTACAATGAGCAGTTCTTC. Translated: CASSYSSRFAYNEQFF.

Notes on this clonotype: A much larger clone is a single base away; this may be a read error. The chain uses TRBV20-1 and TRBJ1-2; TRBD1 matches at 8 bases. CDR1 is DFQATT and CDR2 is SNEGSKA in the germline V gene (reference sequence). CDR3 length: 14 residues. CDR3 coding DNA: TGCAGTGCTAGAGGACAGGGGCCAAAACCTGGCCACACCTTC. Translated: CSARGQGPKPGHTF.

This chain joins TRBV27 and TRBJ1-2; D unclear. In germline, CDR1 is MNHEY, CDR2 SMNVEV (reference sequence). V shed 7 bases and J shed 1 base, with 10 bases lying between them. The CDR3 consists of 13 residues. The CDR3 here is CASKPTDNYGYTF. The CDR3, as DNA: TGTGCCAGCAAACCTACAGATAACTATGGCTACACCTTC.

This rearrangement joins TRBV6-2 or TRBV6-3 to TRBJ1-1, with a tentative D call TRBD1 (6 bases). The V end was cut by 0 bases, the J end by 4 bases, with 12 bases between. This CDR3 is built from 15 residues. CDR1 is MNHEY and CDR2 is SVGEGT in the germline V gene. The CDR3 sequence: CASSYSGGATTEAFF. CDR3 in DNA: TGTGCCAGCAGTTACTCGGGGGGGGCGACCACTGAAGCTTTCTTT.

This clonotype was observed a handful of times. CDR3 region: CASSVSIGTGVGSSGNTIYF. CDR3 DNA: TGTGCCAGCAGCGTCTCAATCGGGACAGGGGTTGGTAGCTCTGGAAACACCATATATTTT. This chain uses TRBV9 with TRBJ1-3, with 10 bases aligning to TRBD1. Germline V gene lookup returns CDR1 SGDLS and CDR2 YYNGEE. The CDR3 length is 20 residues. After removal of 2 bases from V and 0 bases from J, the junction contained 14 bases not matched to a gene.

The V gene is TRBV6-6, the J gene TRBJ2-5, with 10 bases matching TRBD2. The CDR3 runs 15 residues. Trimming took 6 bases from V and 7 from J; bases not matched to a gene: 11. The V gene's germline CDR1 is MNHNY and CDR2 SVGAGI (reference sequence). CDR3 bases: TGTGCCAGCAGCCGAGCGGGGGGGCTCTACGGGACCCAGTACTTC. Its translation is CASSRAGGLYGTQYF.

The rearrangement joins TRBV5-5 to TRBJ1-5; no reliable D call. The germline gives CDR1 SGHKS, CDR2 YYEKEE (reference sequence). V was shortened by 1 base and J by 3 bases, with 8 bases between the two germline ends. CDR3 size: 14 residues. As DNA, the CDR3 is TGTGCCAGCAGCTTGTTGACAATCAATCAGCCCCAGCATTTT. Its translation: CASSLLTINQPQHF.

In its sample, this clonotype was seen many times. The chain recombines TRBV9 with TRBJ1-1, with 9 bases aligning to TRBD1. CDR3 length: 13 residues. Germline CDR1 SGDLS, CDR2 YYNGEE. V gave up 4 bases and J gave up 7 bases; unmatched junction bases: 5. This CDR3 is CASSIRTGDEAFF. The CDR3 bases are TGTGCCAGCAGCATCCGGACAGGGGATGAAGCTTTCTTT. The full variable domain, rest sourced from reference TRBV9 and TRBJ1-1, is DSGVTQTPKHLITATGQRVTLRCSPRSGDLSVYWYQQSLDQGLQFLIQYYNGEERAKGNILERFSAQQFPDLHSELNLSSLELGDSALYFCASSIRTGDEAFFGQGTRLTVV.

This clonotype was seen only a few times. A much larger clone lies one base from this, so it may be a read error. The rearrangement links TRBV18 to TRBJ2-1; 7 nucleotides agree with TRBD1. The J call may be wrong; the DNA end is better matched by TRBJ2-7. This CDR3 is 16 amino acids long. Germline CDR1 reads KGHSH; CDR2 reads LQKENI. DNA of the CDR3: TGTGCCAGCTCACTCTCGACAGGGAGCTCCTACAATGAGCAGTACTTC. Protein: CASSLSTGSSYNEQYF.

The chain has TRBV5-1 and TRBJ2-2, with 9 bases aligning to TRBD1. V dropped 4 bases and J dropped 5; count of bases not matched to a gene: 9. This CDR3 has 16 amino acids. In germline, CDR1 is SGHRS, CDR2 YFSETQ. The CDR3 DNA is TGCGCCAGCAGCACCGGACAGGGGAGAGGGACCGGGGAGCTGTTTTTT. Translation gives CASSTGQGRGTGELFF.

CDR3 loop: CASSLPWVSPTQYF. CDR3 bases: TGTGCCAGCAGCCTGCCCTGGGTCTCCCCGACCCAGTACTTC. V and J are TRBV7-6 and TRBJ2-5; no definite D call. Trimming took 5 bases from V and 7 from J, leaving 17 bases between them. The CDR3 consists of 14 residues. Germline V gives CDR1 SGHVS, CDR2 FNYEAQ. The whole variable domain, filled in from reference TRBV7-6 and TRBJ2-5, reads GAGVSQSPRYKVTKRGQDVALRCDPISGHVSLYWYRQALGQGPEFLTYFNYEAQQDKSGLPNDRFSAERPEGSISTLTIQRTEQRDSAMYRCASSLPWVSPTQYFGPGTRLLVL.